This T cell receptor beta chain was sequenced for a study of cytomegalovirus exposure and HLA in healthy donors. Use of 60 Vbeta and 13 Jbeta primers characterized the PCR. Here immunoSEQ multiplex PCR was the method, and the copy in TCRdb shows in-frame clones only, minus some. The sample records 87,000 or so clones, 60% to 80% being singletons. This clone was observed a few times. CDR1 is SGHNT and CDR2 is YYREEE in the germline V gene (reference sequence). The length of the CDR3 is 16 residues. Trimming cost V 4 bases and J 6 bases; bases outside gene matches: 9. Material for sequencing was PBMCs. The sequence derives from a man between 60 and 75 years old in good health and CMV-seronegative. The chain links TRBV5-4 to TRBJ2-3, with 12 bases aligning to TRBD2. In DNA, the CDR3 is TGTGCCAGCAGCCTTACTAGCGGGGGGCGTACGGATACGCAGTATTTT. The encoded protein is CASSLTSGGRTDTQYF.